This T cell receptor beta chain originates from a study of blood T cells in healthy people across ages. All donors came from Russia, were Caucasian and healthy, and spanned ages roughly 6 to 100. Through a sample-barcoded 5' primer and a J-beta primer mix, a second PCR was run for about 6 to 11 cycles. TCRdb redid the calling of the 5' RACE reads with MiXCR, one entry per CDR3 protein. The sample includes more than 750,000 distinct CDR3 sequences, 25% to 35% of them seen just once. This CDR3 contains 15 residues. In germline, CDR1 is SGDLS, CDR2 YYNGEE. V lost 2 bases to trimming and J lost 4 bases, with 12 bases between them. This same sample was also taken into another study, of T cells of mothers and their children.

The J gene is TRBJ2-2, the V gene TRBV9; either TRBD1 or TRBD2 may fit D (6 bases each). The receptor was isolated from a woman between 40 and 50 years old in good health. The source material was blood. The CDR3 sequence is CASSVGGAGTGELFF. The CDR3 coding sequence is TGTGCCAGCAGCGTGGGGGGCGCGGGCACCGGGGAGCTGTTTTTT. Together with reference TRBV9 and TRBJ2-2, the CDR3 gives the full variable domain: DSGVTQTPKHLITATGQRVTLRCSPRSGDLSVYWYQQSLDQGLQFLIQYYNGEERAKGNILERFSAQQFPDLHSELNLSSLELGDSALYFCASSVGGAGTGELFFGEGSRLTVL.